The 19 T cell receptor beta chains given below trace back to one sample, sequenced in a study of T-cell reconstitution after alpha-beta-depleted transplantation in children. Unique molecular identifiers were incorporated during preparation of the TCRbeta library. MiXCR was run by TCRdb on the PCR reads, yielding one entry per CDR3 protein. The sample comprises a few hundred thousand distinct CDR3 sequences, 13% of which are singletons, and around 2.2% rests with the top ten. The sequencing used PBMCs, mostly from graft donor cells, collected 360 days after TCRalphabeta/CD19-depleted stem cell transplant. Receptor source: a male patient younger than 18 who had a stem cell transplant for acute myeloid leukemia, so the T cells may come from the graft donor.

This clonotype was found a few times. The chain recombines TRBV5-1 with TRBJ1-4; D ambiguous. Germline V gives CDR1 SGHRS, CDR2 YFSETQ. Trimming left V 4 bases short and J 0 bases short, with 13 bases between. CDR3 size: 16 residues. The CDR3 DNA reads as TGCGCCAGCAGCCCTGGGGTGACAACAACTAATGAAAAACTGTTTTTT. It is translated as CASSPGVTTTNEKLFF. The full variable domain, with the rest looked up from reference TRBV5-1 and TRBJ1-4, is KAGVTQTPRYLIKTRGQQVTLSCSPISGHRSVSWYQQTPGQGLQFLFEYFSETQRNKGNFPGRFSGRQFSNSRSEMNVSTLELGDSALYLCASSPGVTTTNEKLFFGSGTQLSVL.

The chain joins TRBV6-2 or TRBV6-3 to TRBJ2-7; D uncertain. Per germline, CDR1 MNHEY and CDR2 SVGEGT. This CDR3 spans 16 amino acids. Trimming took off 4 bases at V and 1 base at J, with 17 bases between the two ends. CDR3 nucleotide sequence: TGTGCCAGCAGTTCCCCTTCGACATCGGATTCCTACGAGCAGTACTTC. Translation: CASSSPSTSDSYEQYF.

This clonotype has ten or more counts. This rearrangement joins TRBV29-1 to TRBJ1-2; no reliable D call. CDR1 is SQVTM, CDR2 ANQGSEA, per germline. This CDR3 contains 11 residues. Trimming removed 4 bases at V and 3 bases at J, with 6 bases between. In DNA, the CDR3 is TGCAGCGTTGGAATAGACTATGGCTACACCTTC. It specifies CSVGIDYGYTF.

This clonotype was recorded many times. The V call is TRBV18, the J call TRBJ2-5, with TRBD2 identical over 11 bases. This CDR3 spans 18 amino acids. The germline gives CDR1 KGHSH, CDR2 LQKENI. The J segment lost 3 bases and the V segment lost 3 bases, leaving 12 bases of the junction unmatched. CDR3 DNA sequence: TGTGCCAGCTCACCCTTACCCGTCCAGGGACTAGCGGAAGAGACCCAGTACTTC. This translates into CASSPLPVQGLAEETQYF.

The chain couples TRBV20-1 to TRBJ2-1, with D possibly being TRBD1 (7 bases). The ends were cut back, 6 bases at V and 7 bases at J, with 19 bases in the middle. The V gene's germline CDR1 is DFQATT and CDR2 SNEGSKA (reference sequence). CDR3 length: 14 amino acids. CDR3 nucleotides: TGCAGTGCCGGGGGACAGAGGTCGAGGAATGAGCAGTTCTTC. Encoded protein: CSAGGQRSRNEQFF.

This clonotype was seen only a few times. This chain links TRBV18 with TRBJ2-7; D is perhaps TRBD1 or TRBD2 (5 bases each). The CDR3 sequence is 13 residues long. V was trimmed by 6 bases and J by 3 bases, leaving 12 bases between them. The germline gives CDR1 KGHSH, CDR2 LQKENI. The CDR3 nucleotides read TGTGCCAGCTCCACCCGGGGCCACTACGAGCAGTACTTC. It specifies CASSTRGHYEQYF.

V and J are TRBV29-1 and TRBJ1-1; D is perhaps TRBD1 (5 bases). This CDR3 spans 10 amino acids. CDR1 and CDR2 (germline): SQVTM, ANQGSEA. Trimming removed 4 bases at V and 6 bases at J, with 6 bases between. CDR3 coding DNA: TGCAGCGTTGGACAGTCTGAAGCTTTCTTT. Amino acids: CSVGQSEAFF.

The rearrangement joins TRBV20-1 to TRBJ1-2; no clear D. This CDR3 has 12 amino acids. Trimming stripped 1 base from V and 3 bases from J, with 6 bases between. From germline, CDR1 is DFQATT and CDR2 SNEGSKA (reference sequence). The DNA of the CDR3 is TGCAGTGCTAGAGGGGCGGACTATGGCTACACCTTC. The encoded protein is CSARGADYGYTF.

This clonotype was picked up many times. V gene TRBV29-1 combines with J gene TRBJ2-1, with D possibly being TRBD2 (6 bases). V lost 5 bases to trimming and J lost 8 bases, with 16 bases between them. The CDR3 covers 13 residues. Per the germline V gene, CDR1 is SQVTM and CDR2 is ANQGSEA. CDR3 coding DNA: TGCAGCGTTCAGGAGACTAGTACCCATGAGCAGTTCTTC. This codes for CSVQETSTHEQFF.

This clonotype has a count of ten or more. The V and J genes are TRBV7-9 and TRBJ2-3; D is unresolved. The CDR3 contains 18 residues. Per germline, CDR1 SEHNR and CDR2 FQNEAQ (reference sequence). With 4 bases removed from V and 1 base from J, the gap between germline ends came to 21 bases. CDR3 residues: CASSSPVGSPDGTDTQYF. The CDR3 region has the DNA TGTGCCAGCAGCTCCCCTGTGGGATCACCCGACGGCACAGATACGCAGTATTTT.

There are many counts of this clonotype. The chain carries TRBV12-3 or TRBV12-4 and TRBJ2-3; 10 nucleotides match TRBD2. Unmatched junction bases numbered 6, after V lost 5 bases and J lost 1 base. The CDR3 is 16 amino acids. CDR3 coding DNA: TGTGCCAGCAGTGAACTAGCGGGAACTGGCACAGATACGCAGTATTTT. Its protein is CASSELAGTGTDTQYF.

The V gene is TRBV30, the J gene TRBJ2-1, with D possibly TRBD2 on 5 matching bases. CDR3 size: 12 residues. Germline-derived CDR1 and CDR2 are GTSNPN and SVGIG (reference sequence). V shed 0 bases and J shed 7 bases, with 7 bases lying between them. CDR3 amino acids: CAWSVLVNEQFF. The CDR3 DNA is TGTGCCTGGAGTGTACTAGTGAATGAGCAGTTCTTC.

This clonotype was counted only a few times. The J gene is TRBJ2-1, the V gene TRBV6-5, with 7 nucleotides matching TRBD2. The ends lost 0 bases at V and 9 bases at J; junction bases unmatched: 2. Germline loops: CDR1 MNHEY, CDR2 SVGAGI. The CDR3 contains 13 residues. CDR3 in amino acids: CASSYSWEGEQFF. CDR3 DNA sequence: TGTGCCAGCAGTTACTCGTGGGAGGGTGAGCAGTTCTTC.

The chain recombines TRBV12-3 or TRBV12-4 with TRBJ2-7, with D perhaps TRBD2 (6 bases). This CDR3 has 14 residues. V was trimmed by 3 bases and J by 3 bases, leaving 12 bases between them. The CDR3 reads CASSFGGYGYEQYF. The CDR3 DNA sequence: TGTGCCAGCAGTTTCGGGGGTTACGGCTACGAGCAGTACTTC.

The rearrangement uses TRBV29-1 and TRBJ2-3; 7 nucleotides agree with TRBD2. This CDR3 region has 17 residues. The germline V gene encodes CDR1 SQVTM and CDR2 ANQGSEA. The ends lost 7 bases at V and 0 bases at J; junction bases unmatched: 16. The CDR3 DNA is TGCAGCGCCCCAGCGGGGAGTTTGGCCCCTAGCACAGATACGCAGTATTTT. This encodes CSAPAGSLAPSTDTQYF.

This clonotype was counted ten times or more. The rearrangement joins TRBV13 to TRBJ2-1; 8 bases fit TRBD2. V lost 7 bases and J lost 4; bases outside the gene matches: 6. CDR1 is PRHDT, CDR2 FYEKMQ, per germline (reference sequence). The length of the CDR3 is 14 residues. CDR3 DNA: TGTGCCAGCAAGGGCCTAGCGGGTTACAATGAGCAGTTCTTC. Translation: CASKGLAGYNEQFF.

V usage is TRBV15 and J usage is TRBJ2-2; perhaps D is TRBD1 or TRBD2 (5 bases each). The length of the CDR3 is 14 residues. The ends were cut back, 1 base at V and 3 bases at J, with 6 bases in the middle. Looked up from germline, CDR1 is LNHNV and CDR2 is YYDKDF (reference sequence). Here the CDR3 DNA reads TGTGCCACCAGCAGAGGGGACCACACCGGGGAGCTGTTTTTT. It codes for CATSRGDHTGELFF.

This clonotype was observed many times. The chain links TRBV29-1 to TRBJ2-2; possibly TRBD2 for D (6 bases). Between the trimmed V and J ends, which lost 7 bases and 9 bases, there was a span of 21 bases. Germline lookup yields CDR1 SQVTM and CDR2 ANQGSEA. The CDR3 is 14 amino acids. CDR3: CSGGGSPLVRELFF. The CDR3 DNA reads TGCAGCGGGGGAGGTTCCCCCCTGGTCCGGGAGCTGTTTTTT.

This clonotype was observed at least ten times. This chain connects TRBV20-1 to TRBJ2-5, with 12 bases lining up with TRBD2. V lost 5 bases, J lost 7 bases, and 20 bases stayed unmatched. This CDR3 has 18 residues. Per the germline V gene, CDR1 is DFQATT and CDR2 is SNEGSKA (reference sequence). This CDR3 reads CSAPAQTSGRLGEGTQYF. The CDR3, as DNA: TGCAGTGCTCCCGCCCAGACTAGCGGGAGATTGGGTGAGGGGACCCAGTACTTC.